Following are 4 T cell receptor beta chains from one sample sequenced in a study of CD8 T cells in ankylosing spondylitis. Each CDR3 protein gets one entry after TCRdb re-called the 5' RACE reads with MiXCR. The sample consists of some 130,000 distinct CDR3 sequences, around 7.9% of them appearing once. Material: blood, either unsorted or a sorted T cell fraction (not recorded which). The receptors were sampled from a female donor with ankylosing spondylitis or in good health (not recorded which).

The CDR3 region has the DNA TGTGCCAGCAGTGAAGCGCCTAGCGGGACCTCCTACGAGCAGTACTTC. This gives the protein CASSEAPSGTSYEQYF. The chain employs TRBV6-1 and TRBJ2-7; the match to TRBD2 covers 9 bases. The V segment lost 0 bases and the J segment 0 bases; nucleotides outside the gene matches: 3. The germline gives CDR1 MNHNS, CDR2 SASEGT. This CDR3 region has 16 residues.

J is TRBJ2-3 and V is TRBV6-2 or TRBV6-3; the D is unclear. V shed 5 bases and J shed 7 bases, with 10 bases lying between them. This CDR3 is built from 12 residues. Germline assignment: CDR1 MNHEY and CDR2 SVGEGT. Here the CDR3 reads CASSPYTNTQYF. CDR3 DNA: TGTGCCAGCAGTCCTTACACCAATACGCAGTATTTT.

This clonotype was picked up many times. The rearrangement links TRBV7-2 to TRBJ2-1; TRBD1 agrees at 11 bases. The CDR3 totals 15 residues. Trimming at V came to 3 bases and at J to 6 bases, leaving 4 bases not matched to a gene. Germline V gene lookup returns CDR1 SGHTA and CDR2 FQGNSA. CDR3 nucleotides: TGTGCCAGCAGCTTTTGGACAGGGGGCTTCAATGAGCAGTTCTTC. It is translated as CASSFWTGGFNEQFF.

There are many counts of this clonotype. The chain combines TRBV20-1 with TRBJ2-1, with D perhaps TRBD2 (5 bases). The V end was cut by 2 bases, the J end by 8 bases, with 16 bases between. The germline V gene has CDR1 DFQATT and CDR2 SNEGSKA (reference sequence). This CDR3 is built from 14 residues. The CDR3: CSARPRPGRDEQFF. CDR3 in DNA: TGCAGTGCTAGACCTCGGCCCGGGCGGGATGAGCAGTTCTTC.